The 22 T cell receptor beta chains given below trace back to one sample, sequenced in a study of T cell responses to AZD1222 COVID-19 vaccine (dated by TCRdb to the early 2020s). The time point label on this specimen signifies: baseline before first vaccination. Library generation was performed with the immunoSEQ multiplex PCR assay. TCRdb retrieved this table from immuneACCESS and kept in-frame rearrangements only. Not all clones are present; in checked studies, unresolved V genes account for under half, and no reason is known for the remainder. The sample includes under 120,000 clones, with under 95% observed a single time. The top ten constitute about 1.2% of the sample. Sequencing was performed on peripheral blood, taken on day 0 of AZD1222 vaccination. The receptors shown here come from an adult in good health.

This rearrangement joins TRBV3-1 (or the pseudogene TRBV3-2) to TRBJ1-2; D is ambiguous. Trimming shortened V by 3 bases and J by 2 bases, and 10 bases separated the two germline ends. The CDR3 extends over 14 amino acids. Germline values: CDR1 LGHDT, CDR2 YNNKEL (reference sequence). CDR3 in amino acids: CASSQLGGNYGYTF. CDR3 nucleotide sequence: TGTGCCAGCAGCCAGCTCGGCGGGAACTATGGCTACACCTTC.

As DNA, the CDR3 is TGTGCCAGCAGCTTTCGGACCCTCAGTCGTCGGTATGGCTACACCTTC. It codes for CASSFRTLSRRYGYTF. The chain links TRBV5-6 to TRBJ1-2; the D is unclear. The CDR3 totals 16 residues. V was trimmed by 2 bases and J by 5 bases, leaving 19 bases between them. Germline V gene lookup returns CDR1 SGHDT and CDR2 YYEEEE.

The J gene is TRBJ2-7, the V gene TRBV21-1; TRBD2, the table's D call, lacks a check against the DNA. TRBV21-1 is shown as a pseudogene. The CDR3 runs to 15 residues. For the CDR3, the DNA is TGTGCCAGCAGCAAACGGGGACTGTCTTCCTACGAGCAGTACTTC. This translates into CASSKRGLSSYEQYF.

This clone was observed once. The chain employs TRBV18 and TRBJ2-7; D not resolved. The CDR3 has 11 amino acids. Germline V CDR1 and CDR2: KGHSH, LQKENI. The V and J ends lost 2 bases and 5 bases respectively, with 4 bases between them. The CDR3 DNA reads TGTGCCAGCTCACCAAGCCACGAGCAGTACTTC. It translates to CASSPSHEQYF.

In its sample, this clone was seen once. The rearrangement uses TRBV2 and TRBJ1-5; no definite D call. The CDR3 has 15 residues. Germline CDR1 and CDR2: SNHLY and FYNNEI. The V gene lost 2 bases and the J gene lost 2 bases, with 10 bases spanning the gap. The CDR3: CASSEIALGNQPQHF. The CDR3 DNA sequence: TGTGCCAGCAGTGAAATAGCGTTAGGCAATCAGCCCCAGCATTTT. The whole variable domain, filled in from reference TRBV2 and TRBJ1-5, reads EPEVTQTPSHQVTQMGQEVILRCVPISNHLYFYWYRQILGQKVEFLVSFYNNEISEKSEIFDDQFSVERPDGSNFTLKIRSTKLEDSAMYFCASSEIALGNQPQHFGDGTRLSIL.

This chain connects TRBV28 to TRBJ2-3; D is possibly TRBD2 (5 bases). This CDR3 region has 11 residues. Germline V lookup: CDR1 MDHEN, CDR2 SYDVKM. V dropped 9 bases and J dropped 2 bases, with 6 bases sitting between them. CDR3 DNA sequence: TGTGCCAGTCGGGACACAGATACGCAGTATTTT. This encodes CASRDTDTQYF. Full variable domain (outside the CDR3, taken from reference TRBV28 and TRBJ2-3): DVKVTQSSRYLVKRTGEKVFLECVQDMDHENMFWYRQDPGLGLRLIYFSYDVKMKEKGDIPEGYSVSREKKERFSLILESASTNQTSMYLCASRDTDTQYFGPGTRLTVL.

The CDR3 region has the DNA TGTGCCAGCAGCTTAGCGGCAGCCTACGAGCAGTACTTC. It codes for CASSLAAAYEQYF. This chain uses TRBV7-2 with TRBJ2-7; unclear D gene. In germline, CDR1 is SGHTA, CDR2 FQGNSA. V was pared by 0 bases and J by 2 bases, with 5 bases between. The length of the CDR3 is 13 residues.

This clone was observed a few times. The CDR3 nucleotides are TGTGCCAGCAGCAATCAAGGTGGCGTTGAAAAACTGTTTTTT. This encodes CASSNQGGVEKLFF. The genes are TRBV3-1 (or the pseudogene TRBV3-2) and TRBJ1-4; the D is unclear. The CDR3 has 14 amino acids. V lost 5 bases to trimming and J lost 7 bases, with 14 bases between them. CDR1 and CDR2 from the germline V gene are LGHDT and YNNKEL (reference sequence).

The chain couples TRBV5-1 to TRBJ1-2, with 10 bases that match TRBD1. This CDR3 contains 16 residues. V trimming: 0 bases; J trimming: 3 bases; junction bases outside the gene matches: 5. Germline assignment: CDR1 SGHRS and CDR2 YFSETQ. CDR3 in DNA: TGCGCCAGCAGCTTGGCCCCGACAGGGGGCGACTATGGCTACACCTTC. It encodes CASSLAPTGGDYGYTF.

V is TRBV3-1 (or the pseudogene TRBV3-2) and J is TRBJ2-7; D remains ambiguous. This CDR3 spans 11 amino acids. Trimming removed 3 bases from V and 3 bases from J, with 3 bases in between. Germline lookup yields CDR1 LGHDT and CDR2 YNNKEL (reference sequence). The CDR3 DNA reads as TGTGCCAGCAGCCATTTCTACGAGCAGTACTTC. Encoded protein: CASSHFYEQYF.

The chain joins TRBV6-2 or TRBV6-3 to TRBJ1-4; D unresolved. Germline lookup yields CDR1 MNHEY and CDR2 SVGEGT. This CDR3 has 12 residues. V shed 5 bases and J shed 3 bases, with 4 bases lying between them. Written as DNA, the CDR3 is TGTGCCAGCAGTGCGGCTAATGAAAAACTGTTTTTT. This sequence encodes CASSAANEKLFF.

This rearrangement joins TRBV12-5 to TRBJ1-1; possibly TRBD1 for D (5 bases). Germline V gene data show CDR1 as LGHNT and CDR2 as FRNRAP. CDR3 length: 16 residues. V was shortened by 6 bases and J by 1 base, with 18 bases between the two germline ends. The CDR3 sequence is CASGLGGLSGNTEAFF. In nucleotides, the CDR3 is TGTGCTAGTGGCCTGGGGGGGTTATCCGGGAACACTGAAGCTTTCTTT.

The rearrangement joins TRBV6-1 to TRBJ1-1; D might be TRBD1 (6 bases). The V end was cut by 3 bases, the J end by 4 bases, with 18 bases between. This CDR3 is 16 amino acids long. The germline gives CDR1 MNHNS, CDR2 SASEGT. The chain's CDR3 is CASSEPGRGGGTEAFF. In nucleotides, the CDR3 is TGTGCCAGCAGTGAGCCGGGGCGGGGAGGGGGCACTGAAGCTTTCTTT.

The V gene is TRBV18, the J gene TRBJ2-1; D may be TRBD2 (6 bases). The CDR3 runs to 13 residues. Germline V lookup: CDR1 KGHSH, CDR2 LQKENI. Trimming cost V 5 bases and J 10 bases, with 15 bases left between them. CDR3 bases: TGTGCCAGCTCAGCGGGACTTAACGGGGAGCAGTTCTTC. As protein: CASSAGLNGEQFF.

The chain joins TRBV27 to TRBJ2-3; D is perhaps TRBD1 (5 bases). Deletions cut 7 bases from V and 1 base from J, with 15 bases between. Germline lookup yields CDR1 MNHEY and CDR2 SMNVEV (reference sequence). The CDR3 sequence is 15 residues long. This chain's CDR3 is CASTTGTFGTDTQYF. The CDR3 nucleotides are TGTGCCAGCACCACAGGTACTTTCGGCACAGATACGCAGTATTTT.

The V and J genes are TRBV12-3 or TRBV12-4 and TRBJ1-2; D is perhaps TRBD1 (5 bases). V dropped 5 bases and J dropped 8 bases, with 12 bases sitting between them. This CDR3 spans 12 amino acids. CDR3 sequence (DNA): TGTGCCAGCAGTCCCCAGGGTTGGGGCTACACCTTC. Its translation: CASSPQGWGYTF.

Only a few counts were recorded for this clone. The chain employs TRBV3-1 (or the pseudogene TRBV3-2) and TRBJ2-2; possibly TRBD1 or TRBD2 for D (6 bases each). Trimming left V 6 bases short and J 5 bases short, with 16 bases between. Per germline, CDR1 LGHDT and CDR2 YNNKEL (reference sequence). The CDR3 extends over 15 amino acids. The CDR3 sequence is CASSPLGGGTGELFF. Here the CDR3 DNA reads TGTGCCAGCAGTCCGCTGGGGGGCGGTACCGGGGAGCTGTTTTTT.

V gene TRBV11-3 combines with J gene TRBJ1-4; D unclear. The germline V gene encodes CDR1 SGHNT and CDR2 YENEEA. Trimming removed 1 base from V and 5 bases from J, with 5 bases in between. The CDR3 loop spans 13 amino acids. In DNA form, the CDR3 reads TGTGCCAGCAGCTTAGTTGAAAATGAAAAACTGTTTTTT. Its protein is CASSLVENEKLFF.

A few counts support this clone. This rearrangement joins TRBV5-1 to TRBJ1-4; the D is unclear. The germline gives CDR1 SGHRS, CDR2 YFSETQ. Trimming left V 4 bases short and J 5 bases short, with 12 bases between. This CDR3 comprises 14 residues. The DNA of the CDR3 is TGCGCCAGCAGCCCCTGGGCTCTCAATGAAAAACTGTTTTTT. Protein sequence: CASSPWALNEKLFF.

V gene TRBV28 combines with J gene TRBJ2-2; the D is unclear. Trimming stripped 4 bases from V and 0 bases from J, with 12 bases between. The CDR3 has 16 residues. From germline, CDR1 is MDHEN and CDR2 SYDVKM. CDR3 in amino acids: CASSYSRAPNTGELFF. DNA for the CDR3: TGTGCCAGCAGTTACTCCCGGGCACCGAACACCGGGGAGCTGTTTTTT. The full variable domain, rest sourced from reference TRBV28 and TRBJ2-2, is DVKVTQSSRYLVKRTGEKVFLECVQDMDHENMFWYRQDPGLGLRLIYFSYDVKMKEKGDIPEGYSVSREKKERFSLILESASTNQTSMYLCASSYSRAPNTGELFFGEGSRLTVL.

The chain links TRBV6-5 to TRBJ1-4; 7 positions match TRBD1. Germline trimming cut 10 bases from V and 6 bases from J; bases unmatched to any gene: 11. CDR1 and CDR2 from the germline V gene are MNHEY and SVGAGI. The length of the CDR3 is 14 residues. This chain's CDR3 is CATIHRGIDEKLFF. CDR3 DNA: TGTGCCACCATACACAGGGGTATCGATGAAAAACTGTTTTTT.

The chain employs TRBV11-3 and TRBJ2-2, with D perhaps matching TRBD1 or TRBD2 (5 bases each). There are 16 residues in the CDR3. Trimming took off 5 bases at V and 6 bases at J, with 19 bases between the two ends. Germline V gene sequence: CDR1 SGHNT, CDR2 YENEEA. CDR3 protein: CASSAGSALRAGELFF. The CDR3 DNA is TGTGCCAGCAGCGCAGGGAGTGCGTTAAGGGCCGGGGAGCTGTTTTTT.